One sample yielded the 18 T cell receptor beta chains listed below, sequenced in a study of siplizumab effects on memory and regulatory T cells. Repertoires were generated with immunoSEQ multiplex PCR, while TCRdb's copy carries only in-frame clones and drops some. Of about 94,000 clones listed, 85% to 95% were seen once; the top ten hold 0.3%. Source material: non-Treg CD4+ T cells sorted from blood. These receptors all stem from a human donor in good health.

The chain combines TRBV2 with TRBJ1-1; tentative D call: TRBD1 (5 bases). The germline V gene has CDR1 SNHLY and CDR2 FYNNEI. CDR3 length equals 13 residues. V was clipped by 7 bases and J by 8 bases, with 17 bases between them. The CDR3 nucleotides are TGTGCCAGCATACGGGACTCTCCAAGGGAAGCTTTCTTT. The encoded protein is CASIRDSPREAFF.

As for this clone: At one of its ends the junction is not consistent with the germline gene, which may arise from a read error. This chain connects TRBV11-3 to TRBJ2-7; D tentatively fits TRBD1 or TRBD2 (5 bases each). CDR3 length equals 13 residues. Germline assignment: CDR1 SGHNT and CDR2 YENEEA. The CDR3 sequence is CASSWGPSYEQHF. The CDR3 nucleotides read TGTGCCAGCAGCTGGGGACCTTCCTACGAGCAGCACTTC.

This chain uses TRBV27 with TRBJ2-3; 11 nucleotides align to TRBD1. The CDR3 spans 15 residues. V dropped 3 bases and J dropped 5; count of bases not matched to a gene: 4. The V gene's germline CDR1 is MNHEY and CDR2 SMNVEV (reference sequence). The CDR3 DNA reads TGTGCCAGCAGTTTGATTGGGACAGGGGGAGATACGCAGTATTTT. Translation: CASSLIGTGGDTQYF.

This sequence joins TRBV11-2 and TRBJ2-1, with D hard to call. Germline-derived CDR1 and CDR2 are SGHAT and FQNNGV. V was trimmed by 5 bases and J by 9 bases, leaving 14 bases between them. The CDR3 is 13 residues long. The DNA of the CDR3 is TGTGCCAGCAGCCCTGCAGGTACCGGTGAGCAGTTCTTC. Its translation is CASSPAGTGEQFF.

The sample holds one count of this clone. The chain employs TRBV7-2 and TRBJ2-1; D is ambiguous. Germline CDR1 is SGHTA and CDR2 is FQGNSA. The CDR3 is 16 residues long. V lost 1 base, J lost 4 bases, and 14 bases lay in between. The CDR3, as DNA: TGTGCCAGCAGCTTAGATCGTACCGTTCTTTACAATGAGCAGTTCTTC. Encoded protein: CASSLDRTVLYNEQFF. Combining the CDR3 with reference TRBV7-2 and TRBJ2-1 gives the whole variable domain GAGVSQSPSNKVTEKGKDVELRCDPISGHTALYWYRQSLGQGLEFLIYFQGNSAPDKSGLPSDRFSAERTGGSVSTLTIQRTQQEDSAVYLCASSLDRTVLYNEQFFGPGTRLTVL.

As regards this clone: The sample holds other DNA sequences that translate to the same CDR3. V is TRBV6-5 and J is TRBJ1-1; 7 positions match TRBD1. There are 13 residues in the CDR3. V shed 6 bases and J 5 bases; nucleotides not matched to a gene: 6. Germline-derived CDR1 and CDR2 are MNHEY and SVGAGI. The CDR3 DNA follows: TGTGCCAGCAGCCGACAGGGCGGAACTGAAGCTTTCTTT. Amino acids: CASSRQGGTEAFF.

V usage is TRBV29-1 and J usage is TRBJ2-2, with a tentative D call TRBD1 (6 bases). Trimming took 6 bases from V and 4 from J, leaving 15 bases between them. The CDR3 runs to 14 residues. Per the germline V gene, CDR1 is SQVTM and CDR2 is ANQGSEA. CDR3 in DNA: TGCAGCGTAACAGGGCTTGGGAGCACCGGGGAGCTGTTTTTT. This gives the protein CSVTGLGSTGELFF.

The V and J genes are TRBV7-2 and TRBJ1-1, with TRBD1 as a possible D gene (5 bases). V lost 5 bases, J lost 6 bases, and 13 bases lay in between. Germline V lookup: CDR1 SGHTA, CDR2 FQGNSA. The CDR3 totals 13 residues. The CDR3 DNA follows: TGTGCCAGCAGCGTATCAGGGTTTGCTGAAGCTTTCTTT. It encodes CASSVSGFAEAFF.

The chain links TRBV5-1 to TRBJ1-2, with 11 nucleotides matching TRBD1. The CDR3 length is 15 residues. The V gene's germline CDR1 is SGHRS and CDR2 YFSETQ. V gave up 7 bases and J gave up 3 bases; unmatched junction bases: 8. CDR3 loop: CASGRDRGTDYGYTF. The CDR3 nucleotides are TGCGCCAGCGGAAGGGACAGGGGGACGGACTATGGCTACACCTTC.

The V and J genes are TRBV6-4 and TRBJ2-7; 8 bases line up with TRBD1. The junction had 9 bases not matched to a gene; V was cut back by 5 bases and J by 3 bases. Germline CDR1 MRHNA, CDR2 SNTAGT. The CDR3 runs to 15 residues. CDR3 nucleotide sequence: TGTGCCAGCAGTCCGATCGGGACAGGTCTCTACGAGCAGTACTTC. Translating gives CASSPIGTGLYEQYF.

This chain links TRBV19 with TRBJ1-6; the D is unclear. This CDR3 is built from 15 residues. The V end lost 3 bases, the J end lost 8 bases, and 14 bases lay between the germline ends. CDR1 and CDR2 (germline): LNHDA, SQIVND (reference sequence). The DNA for the CDR3 is TGTGCCAGTAGTATTAACACAGCCCCAGATTCACCCCTCCACTTT. Its translation: CASSINTAPDSPLHF.

The chain uses TRBV6-5 and TRBJ1-1, with 10 positions matching TRBD1. Looked up from germline, CDR1 is MNHEY and CDR2 is SVGAGI. The CDR3 is made up of 12 amino acids. Germline trimming cut 6 bases from V and 11 bases from J; bases unmatched to any gene: 6. CDR3 loop: CASSGTGVFAFF. Written as DNA, the CDR3 is TGTGCCAGCAGCGGGACAGGGGTGTTTGCTTTCTTT.

The rearrangement joins TRBV9 to TRBJ2-3, with 11 nucleotides matching TRBD2. Germline lookup yields CDR1 SGDLS and CDR2 YYNGEE. The junction had 3 bases not matched to a gene; V was cut back by 3 bases and J by 0 bases. The length of the CDR3 is 16 residues. The CDR3 is CASSELAGASTDTQYF. The CDR3 region has the DNA TGTGCCAGCAGCGAACTAGCGGGGGCCAGCACAGATACGCAGTATTTT. Using reference TRBV9 and TRBJ2-3 for the parts outside the CDR3, the full variable domain is DSGVTQTPKHLITATGQRVTLRCSPRSGDLSVYWYQQSLDQGLQFLIQYYNGEERAKGNILERFSAQQFPDLHSELNLSSLELGDSALYFCASSELAGASTDTQYFGPGTRLTVL.

This clone has just a few counts. V usage is TRBV2 and J usage is TRBJ1-5; a weak D match, TRBD1 (5 bases). Trimming cost V 3 bases and J 1 base, with 10 bases left between them. The V gene's germline CDR1 is SNHLY and CDR2 FYNNEI. CDR3 length: 15 amino acids. CDR3 loop: CASSDGTLSNQPQHF. The CDR3 coding sequence is TGTGCCAGCAGTGACGGGACGTTGAGCAATCAGCCCCAGCATTTT.

This chain uses TRBV6-1 with TRBJ2-3; 7 positions agree with TRBD2. V was pared by 1 base and J by 1 base, with 5 bases of the junction left unmatched. Germline V CDR1 and CDR2: MNHNS, SASEGT. This CDR3 contains 16 residues. In nucleotides, the CDR3 is TGTGCCAGCAGTGAAGGAGCGGGGTTCGGCACAGATACGCAGTATTTT. Translation: CASSEGAGFGTDTQYF.

This chain links TRBV2 with TRBJ2-4, with 14 bases aligning to TRBD2. J lost 1 base, V lost 5 bases, and 10 bases had no gene match. Germline V gives CDR1 SNHLY, CDR2 FYNNEI. The CDR3 consists of 19 residues. The CDR3 DNA is TGTGCCAGCAGTCGAGTGCCGGGACTAGCGGGAGAGGCCAAAAACATTCAGTACTTC. Amino acid sequence: CASSRVPGLAGEAKNIQYF.

The rearrangement links TRBV25-1 to TRBJ2-5, with 8 bases lining up with TRBD2. This CDR3 is built from 16 residues. The J segment lost 3 bases and the V segment lost 1 base, leaving 7 bases of the junction unmatched. CDR1 MGHDK and CDR2 SYGVNS come from the germline V gene. The CDR3 sequence: CASSEWAGGGKETQYF. As DNA, the CDR3 is TGTGCCAGCAGTGAATGGGCCGGGGGGGGAAAAGAGACCCAGTACTTC.

CDR3 loop: CAISEGDTIYF. CDR3 sequence (DNA): TGTGCCATCAGTGAGGGGGACACCATATATTTT. The genes are TRBV10-3 and TRBJ1-3; no firm D call. The CDR3 is 11 amino acids. Deletions cut 2 bases from V and 8 bases from J, with 4 bases between. Per germline, CDR1 ENHRY and CDR2 SYGVKD.